The 29 T cell receptor beta chains below were found in one sample sequenced in a study of cytomegalovirus exposure and HLA in healthy donors (dated 2017 in TCRdb). Library prep was done by the immunoSEQ multiplex PCR assay. A mixture of 60 forward primers for TCR Vbeta segments and 13 reverse primers for TCR Jbeta segments was used in the multiplex PCR. Not all clones reach the TCRdb copy of this immuneACCESS table, which keeps in-frame sequences only. Checked studies attribute under half of the gap to unresolved V genes and leave the rest unexplained. In this sample the table shows 130,000 or so clones, 82% of which occur a single time. The ten top clones hold just over 8% of the sample. Input material: PBMCs. Receptor source: a woman aged 50 to 60 in good health and CMV-seropositive.

This clone appeared a few times. The chain uses TRBV5-4 and TRBJ2-5; 10 positions match TRBD2. The V gene's germline CDR1 is SGHNT and CDR2 YYREEE (reference sequence). This CDR3 is 14 amino acids long. Trimming took 0 bases from V and 4 from J; bases not matched to a gene: 0. CDR3 bases: TGTGCCAGCAGCTTGGGACTAGCGGGAGAGACCCAGTACTTC. It specifies CASSLGLAGETQYF.

The chain joins TRBV6-1 to TRBJ2-1, with D possibly TRBD2 on 7 matching bases. The V and J ends lost 1 base and 9 bases respectively, with 10 bases between them. This CDR3 region has 13 residues. Per the germline V gene, CDR1 is MNHNS and CDR2 is SASEGT. CDR3 nucleotides: TGTGCCAGCAGTGAAGGGGGGGGCAGTGAGCAGTTCTTC. This gives the protein CASSEGGGSEQFF.

This clone turned up a few times. The V gene is TRBV6-5, the J gene TRBJ1-3, with D uncertain. CDR3 length: 15 amino acids. V was pared by 10 bases and J by 0 bases, with 16 bases between. Looked up from germline, CDR1 is MNHEY and CDR2 is SVGAGI. The CDR3 region has the DNA TGTGCCACCCCGCACCGACAAAGCTCTGGAAACACCATATATTTT. This translates into CATPHRQSSGNTIYF.

To note about this clone: Other DNA sequences of this sample code for an identical CDR3. The V call is TRBV28, the J call TRBJ1-1; TRBD1 might be the D (5 bases). Trimming pared 6 bases from V and 4 bases from J, leaving 12 bases between. CDR3 size: 13 residues. The germline V gene encodes CDR1 MDHEN and CDR2 SYDVKM. The CDR3 reads CASSLGVGTEAFF. The DNA of the CDR3 is TGTGCCAGCAGCCTAGGGGTGGGCACTGAAGCTTTCTTT.

The V call is TRBV11-3, the J call TRBJ2-3; a possible D gene is TRBD2 (5 bases). Germline CDR1 reads SGHNT; CDR2 reads YENEEA. V was clipped by 5 bases and J by 5 bases, with 11 bases between them. The CDR3 loop spans 13 amino acids. CDR3 coding DNA: TGTGCCAGCAGCACCCCCGGGAAAGATACGCAGTATTTT. Translated: CASSTPGKDTQYF.

The genes are TRBV5-1 and TRBJ2-3; TRBD1 aligns across 8 bases. CDR1 and CDR2 from the germline V gene are SGHRS and YFSETQ. The CDR3 contains 17 residues. With V trimmed by 0 bases and J by 1 base, 7 bases remained unmatched. The CDR3 DNA is TGCGCCAGCAGCTTGGTGCCCAGGGGGCGCGGCACAGATACGCAGTATTTT. Protein: CASSLVPRGRGTDTQYF. The full variable domain, rest sourced from reference TRBV5-1 and TRBJ2-3, is KAGVTQTPRYLIKTRGQQVTLSCSPISGHRSVSWYQQTPGQGLQFLFEYFSETQRNKGNFPGRFSGRQFSNSRSEMNVSTLELGDSALYLCASSLVPRGRGTDTQYFGPGTRLTVL.

The CDR3 region is CASCRGNTEAFF. Written as DNA, the CDR3 is TGTGCCAGCTGCCGGGGGAACACTGAAGCTTTCTTT. The rearrangement links TRBV7-9 to TRBJ1-1; D gene ambiguous. This CDR3 contains 12 residues. Germline CDR1 is SEHNR and CDR2 is FQNEAQ (reference sequence). The V and J ends lost 8 bases and 1 base respectively, with 8 bases between them.

This chain links TRBV19 with TRBJ2-6; D gene uncertain. Deletions cut 4 bases from V and 2 bases from J, with 12 bases between. Germline loops: CDR1 LNHDA, CDR2 SQIVND (reference sequence). The length of the CDR3 is 16 residues. CDR3 sequence: CASSTGLVPGANVLTF. CDR3 DNA sequence: TGTGCCAGTAGTACTGGCCTAGTCCCTGGGGCCAACGTCCTGACTTTC.

This chain links TRBV7-9 with TRBJ1-6; TRBD1 agrees at 8 bases. The germline CDR1 and CDR2 sequences are SEHNR and FQNEAQ (reference sequence). J was trimmed by 2 bases and V by 5 bases; bases with no gene match: 8. CDR3 size: 17 residues. The CDR3: CASSRTGGSAYNSPLHF. The CDR3 nucleotides are TGTGCCAGCAGCCGAACAGGGGGTAGCGCCTATAATTCACCCCTCCACTTT.

The rearrangement links TRBV30 to TRBJ2-7, with a possible D match to TRBD1 (6 bases). The V gene's germline CDR1 is GTSNPN and CDR2 SVGIG (reference sequence). The CDR3 covers 12 residues. Trimming left V 2 bases short and J 4 bases short, with 9 bases between. Here the CDR3 DNA reads TGTGCCTGGAGTCAACAGGGTTACGAGCAGTACTTC. Protein sequence: CAWSQQGYEQYF.

The J gene is TRBJ1-2, the V gene TRBV29-1, with D tentatively TRBD1 (5 bases). The germline V gene encodes CDR1 SQVTM and CDR2 ANQGSEA. This CDR3 contains 13 residues. Trimming stripped 1 base from V and 2 bases from J, with 8 bases between. For the CDR3, the DNA is TGCAGCGTTGAAGTTGGGGGGAACTATGGCTACACCTTC. It yields the protein CSVEVGGNYGYTF.

This clone appeared a few times. The chain carries TRBV4-1 and TRBJ1-1, with 7 bases that match TRBD1. This CDR3 has 15 amino acids. The germline gives CDR1 MGHRA, CDR2 YSYEKL. The J segment lost 1 base and the V segment lost 1 base, leaving 3 bases of the junction unmatched. The CDR3 DNA reads as TGCGCCAGCAGCCAAGCCGACAGGGCGAACACTGAAGCTTTCTTT. Protein product: CASSQADRANTEAFF.

The rearrangement uses TRBV29-1 and TRBJ2-7, with TRBD1 matching 8 bases. The CDR3 consists of 12 residues. V trimming: 8 bases; J trimming: 6 bases; junction bases outside the gene matches: 9. Germline V gene lookup returns CDR1 SQVTM and CDR2 ANQGSEA. The CDR3 spells CSLWDRSGEQYF. CDR3 nucleotides: TGCAGCCTGTGGGACAGGAGCGGCGAGCAGTACTTC.

This clone occurred once. The CDR3 loop is CASIDRRTDTQYF. The CDR3 DNA sequence: TGTGCCAGCATCGACAGACGCACAGATACGCAGTATTTT. The V gene is TRBV6-5, the J gene TRBJ2-3; D might be TRBD1 (5 bases). Trimming took off 7 bases at V and 1 base at J, with 9 bases between the two ends. This CDR3 contains 13 residues. In germline, CDR1 is MNHEY, CDR2 SVGAGI.

V gene TRBV6-5 combines with J gene TRBJ2-1; the match to TRBD1 covers 7 bases. The CDR3 sequence is 13 residues long. Trimming at V came to 6 bases and at J to 7 bases, leaving 6 bases not matched to a gene. The germline CDR1 and CDR2 sequences are MNHEY and SVGAGI. CDR3 protein: CASSRQGSNEQFF. As DNA, the CDR3 is TGTGCCAGCAGCCGACAGGGTTCGAATGAGCAGTTCTTC.

In its sample, this clone was seen a few times. The chain combines TRBV4-2 with TRBJ1-1; no definite D call. Looked up from germline, CDR1 is LGHNA and CDR2 is YNFKEQ. The CDR3 is made up of 14 amino acids. V lost 1 base and J 6 bases, leaving 12 bases between the germline ends. In nucleotides, the CDR3 is TGTGCCAGCAGCCAAGCACGGTTGGTGGCTGAAGCTTTCTTT. This codes for CASSQARLVAEAFF.

The gene calls are TRBV9 and TRBJ1-2; no definite D call. Per the germline V gene, CDR1 is SGDLS and CDR2 is YYNGEE. The CDR3 runs 13 residues. The V end lost 4 bases, the J end lost 5 bases, and 12 bases lay between the germline ends. The CDR3, as DNA: TGTGCCAGCAGCCTTAGACCGGGATATGGCTACACCTTC. Residues: CASSLRPGYGYTF.

This clone was picked up one time. This chain joins TRBV27 and TRBJ1-5; D remains unclear. The CDR3 has 20 amino acids. V was pared by 4 bases and J by 0 bases, with 25 bases between. CDR1 and CDR2 (germline): MNHEY, SMNVEV (reference sequence). As DNA, the CDR3 is TGTGCCAGCAGTTCCCTCAGCTTACTACCGGGGAGAAATAGCAATCAGCCCCAGCATTTT. This sequence encodes CASSSLSLLPGRNSNQPQHF.

This clone was seen only a few times. The CDR3 nucleotides read TGTGCCAGCAGCTCGGGACTAGCGGGACCTAAGGGGCAGTTCTTC. Translation gives CASSSGLAGPKGQFF. The rearrangement joins TRBV9 to TRBJ2-1; 13 nucleotides line up with TRBD2. Germline V gene lookup returns CDR1 SGDLS and CDR2 YYNGEE. The CDR3 is 15 amino acids. J lost 12 bases, V lost 4 bases, and 10 bases had no gene match.

The chain employs TRBV2 and TRBJ2-3; 9 bases align to TRBD2. Germline CDR1 SNHLY, CDR2 FYNNEI. This CDR3 is built from 16 residues. Trimming removed 6 bases from V and 2 bases from J; junction bases left unmatched: 9. The CDR3 DNA follows: TGTGCCAGCAGACCAAGCGGGGGGCCTCTCACAGATACGCAGTATTTT. It is translated as CASRPSGGPLTDTQYF.

The chain recombines TRBV6-1 with TRBJ1-5, with 10 bases lining up with TRBD1. Trimming took 8 bases from V and 5 from J; bases not matched to a gene: 6. Germline V gene lookup returns CDR1 MNHNS and CDR2 SASEGT. The CDR3 loop spans 14 amino acids. The CDR3 is CASLGQGVYQPQHF. CDR3 in DNA: TGTGCCAGCTTAGGACAGGGGGTTTATCAGCCCCAGCATTTT.

This chain uses TRBV7-2 with TRBJ1-2, with TRBD1 as a possible D gene (6 bases). Germline V gene data show CDR1 as SGHTA and CDR2 as FQGNSA. The CDR3 loop spans 15 amino acids. Trimming shortened V by 0 bases and J by 6 bases, and 14 bases separated the two germline ends. The CDR3 DNA sequence: TGTGCCAGCAGCTTAGCGGTAACAGGGAGAAATGGCTACACCTTC. It specifies CASSLAVTGRNGYTF.

The genes are TRBV5-4 and TRBJ2-5; 15 bases are shared with TRBD2. Germline CDR1 SGHNT, CDR2 YYREEE (reference sequence). V lost 3 bases and J lost 5; bases outside the gene matches: 8. The CDR3 is 17 residues long. DNA of the CDR3: TGTGCCAGCAGCTCCGGACTAGCGGGAGGGCCGAGGGAGACCCAGTACTTC. This codes for CASSSGLAGGPRETQYF. Full variable domain (outside the CDR3, taken from reference TRBV5-4 and TRBJ2-5): ETGVTQSPTHLIKTRGQQVTLRCSSQSGHNTVSWYQQALGQGPQFIFQYYREEENGRGNFPPRFSGLQFPNYSSELNVNALELDDSALYLCASSSGLAGGPRETQYFGPGTRLLVL.

The chain has TRBV20-1 and TRBJ1-1, with D unclear. V lost 3 bases and J 3 bases, leaving 5 bases between the germline ends. The CDR3 loop spans 11 amino acids. The germline V gene encodes CDR1 DFQATT and CDR2 SNEGSKA (reference sequence). CDR3 DNA sequence: TGCAGTGCTAGGCGGGACACTGAAGCTTTCTTT. Translation gives CSARRDTEAFF.

J is TRBJ1-1 and V is TRBV27; TRBD1 matches at 11 bases. The CDR3 is made up of 15 amino acids. V trimming: 2 bases; J trimming: 4 bases; junction bases outside the gene matches: 3. CDR1 is MNHEY and CDR2 is SMNVEV in the germline V gene (reference sequence). CDR3 nucleotide sequence: TGTGCCAGCAGTTTAGGGACAGGGGGGAGCACTGAAGCTTTCTTT. The encoded protein is CASSLGTGGSTEAFF.

The chain uses TRBV29-1 and TRBJ1-1; TRBD1 might be the D (5 bases). The CDR3 loop spans 12 amino acids. The germline CDR1 and CDR2 sequences are SQVTM and ANQGSEA. The V and J ends lost 5 bases and 2 bases respectively, with 9 bases between them. The CDR3 sequence: CSVRQINTEAFF. For the CDR3, the DNA is TGCAGCGTTCGACAGATTAACACTGAAGCTTTCTTT.

This clone has a handful of counts. The V gene is TRBV10-1, the J gene TRBJ1-1; D not certain. Germline V gene sequence: CDR1 WNHNN, CDR2 SYGVQD (reference sequence). V lost 3 bases and J lost 0, with 5 bases in between. The CDR3 runs 13 residues. The CDR3 DNA reads TGCGCCAGCAGTGACCTACTGAACACTGAAGCTTTCTTT. Protein sequence: CASSDLLNTEAFF.

The V and J genes are TRBV6-6 and TRBJ1-5, with a possible D match to TRBD1 (6 bases). This CDR3 is built from 16 residues. In germline, CDR1 is MNHNY, CDR2 SVGAGI (reference sequence). V lost 5 bases to trimming and J lost 7 bases, with 21 bases between them. The CDR3 is CASSPRGWGQKQPQHF. The CDR3 DNA reads TGTGCCAGCAGTCCCAGGGGTTGGGGACAAAAACAGCCCCAGCATTTT.

This chain links TRBV6-5 with TRBJ2-5; D gene ambiguous. Trimming removed 9 bases from V and 5 bases from J, with 13 bases in between. CDR3 length: 12 amino acids. Germline V gene sequence: CDR1 MNHEY, CDR2 SVGAGI. The CDR3: CARLGARETQYF. The CDR3 region has the DNA TGTGCCAGGTTAGGAGCGCGGGAGACCCAGTACTTC.